Below are 12 T cell receptor beta chains sequenced from a single sample in a study of tumor and adjacent non-tumor tissue in lung cancer (dated by TCRdb to between 2018 and 2020). The library was generated by multiplex PCR. Sequencing used an Illumina HiSeq 2500. TCRbeta libraries were built by three rounds of nested PCR using primers (Table S4), following protocols modified from ARM-PCR. Using fastp trimming at Q25 and MiXCR clonotype assembly, TCRdb reanalyzed the public sequencing data and kept in-frame beta chains. Rows with a matching CDR3 protein are joined into one entry that keeps the most common DNA and genes. The table for this sample lists tens of thousands of distinct CDR3 sequences; 61% of them were counted only once. Under 35% of the sample comes from the top ten. RNA was isolated from bulk, unsorted tissue, and RNA quality was assessed with a NanoDrop ND-1000 and an Agilent 2100. Normal lung samples were distant non-tumor tissue taken more than 3 cm from the tumor edge.

The specimen sequenced was distant non-tumor lung tissue. Receptors originate from a man aged 65 to 85 with non-small cell lung cancer.

The V and J genes are TRBV11-1 and TRBJ2-1, with 7 bases aligning to TRBD2. Per the germline V gene, CDR1 is SGHAT and CDR2 is FQDESV (reference sequence). V gave up 7 bases and J gave up 7 bases; unmatched junction bases: 22. The CDR3 extends over 18 amino acids. CDR3 loop: CASNTRRLAGGRKNEQFF. In DNA, the CDR3 is TGTGCCAGCAACACTAGGCGGTTGGCTGGCGGGAGAAAGAATGAGCAGTTCTTC.

This clonotype has a count of ten or more. The chain combines TRBV10-2 with TRBJ2-7; TRBD2 might be the D (5 bases). Germline lookup yields CDR1 WSHSY and CDR2 SAAADI. The germline V and J ends were trimmed by 4 bases and 5 bases, with 9 bases remaining between them. This CDR3 spans 12 amino acids. DNA of the CDR3: TGCGCCAGCAGTGCTTCCGGGGACGAGCAGTACTTC. It is translated as CASSASGDEQYF.

The V and J genes are TRBV7-9 and TRBJ1-2, with 8 bases aligning to TRBD1. With V trimmed by 3 bases and J by 7 bases, 7 bases remained unmatched. The CDR3 runs to 14 residues. Germline CDR1 reads SEHNR; CDR2 reads FQNEAQ (reference sequence). The CDR3 DNA sequence: TGTGCCAGCAGCTTGACAGGGGTTACAAGTGGCTACACCTTC. Translating gives CASSLTGVTSGYTF. The entire variable domain, with the rest obtained from reference TRBV7-9 and TRBJ1-2, is as follows: DTGVSQNPRHKITKRGQNVTFRCDPISEHNRLYWYRQTLGQGPEFLTYFQNEAQLEKSRLLSDRFSAERPKGSFSTLEIQRTEQGDSAMYLCASSLTGVTSGYTFGSGTRLTVV.

The chain carries TRBV29-1 and TRBJ2-7, with 7 bases aligning to TRBD1. This CDR3 has 11 amino acids. The trim removed 1 base at V and 10 bases at J, leaving 4 bases unmatched. Germline CDR1 SQVTM, CDR2 ANQGSEA. The CDR3 region is CSVEGRGSQYF. CDR3 bases: TGCAGCGTTGAAGGCAGGGGGAGCCAGTACTTC.

This clonotype showed up many times. CDR3 sequence (DNA): TGTGCCAGCACCCCCCTAGCGGGGTCTGGTGAGCAGTTCTTC. Its translation: CASTPLAGSGEQFF. The rearrangement joins TRBV6-6 to TRBJ2-1; 9 nucleotides agree with TRBD2. The germline V gene has CDR1 MNHNY and CDR2 SVGAGI (reference sequence). V trimming: 7 bases; J trimming: 9 bases; junction bases outside the gene matches: 10. The CDR3 runs to 14 residues.

The V gene is TRBV11-1, the J gene TRBJ2-3; TRBD2 might be the D (6 bases). V was shortened by 0 bases and J by 4 bases, with 14 bases between the two germline ends. The CDR3 sequence is 16 residues long. The germline CDR1 and CDR2 sequences are SGHAT and FQDESV (reference sequence). CDR3 protein: CASSLARLGYADTQYF. The DNA for the CDR3 is TGTGCCAGCAGCTTAGCGAGACTAGGCTACGCAGATACGCAGTATTTT.

In regard to this clonotype: The junction shows a germline mismatch at one end, possibly a read error. The gene calls are TRBV29-1 and TRBJ1-4, with D possibly TRBD1 on 5 matching bases. The CDR3 is made up of 11 amino acids. Germline V lookup: CDR1 SQVTM, CDR2 ANQGSEA. The CDR3 nucleotides are TGCAGTGTCGCGGGGGGGGAAAAAATGTTTTTT. Protein sequence: CSVAGGEKMFF.

This chain joins TRBV28 and TRBJ2-5, with D maybe TRBD2 (5 bases). CDR1 is MDHEN, CDR2 SYDVKM, per germline. V lost 6 bases, J lost 4 bases, and 24 bases lay in between. The CDR3 runs to 17 residues. CDR3 protein: CASSPRVSIRGRETQYF. The CDR3 coding sequence is TGTGCCAGCAGCCCCCGGGTGAGTATCCGGGGAAGAGAGACCCAGTACTTC.

This rearrangement joins TRBV28 to TRBJ2-3, with D possibly being TRBD2 (7 bases). The V gene's germline CDR1 is MDHEN and CDR2 SYDVKM. CDR3 length: 15 amino acids. The V and J ends lost 3 bases and 5 bases respectively, with 15 bases between them. The CDR3 here is CASSFGEGVIDTQYF. The DNA for the CDR3 is TGTGCCAGCAGTTTCGGGGAGGGGGTCATAGATACGCAGTATTTT.

This clonotype was observed at least ten times. The gene calls are TRBV5-4 and TRBJ2-1; TRBD2 aligns across 10 bases. Germline V lookup: CDR1 SGHNT, CDR2 YYREEE (reference sequence). After removal of 5 bases from V and 2 bases from J, the junction contained 7 bases not matched to a gene. CDR3 length equals 16 residues. The CDR3 bases are TGTGCCAGCAGTCCGACTAGCGGGTTGGCCTACAATGAGCAGTTCTTC. It translates to CASSPTSGLAYNEQFF. The full variable domain, with the rest looked up from reference TRBV5-4 and TRBJ2-1, is ETGVTQSPTHLIKTRGQQVTLRCSSQSGHNTVSWYQQALGQGPQFIFQYYREEENGRGNFPPRFSGLQFPNYSSELNVNALELDDSALYLCASSPTSGLAYNEQFFGPGTRLTVL.

Of note for this clonotype: At one end the junction does not follow the germline gene, possibly because of a read error. This chain joins TRBV11-3 and TRBJ2-2; 7 positions match TRBD1. The CDR3 runs to 14 residues. Germline CDR1 SGHNT, CDR2 YENEEA. The CDR3 spells CAGSRQGSTGELFF. CDR3 coding DNA: TGTGCCGGCAGCAGACAGGGATCCACCGGGGAGCTGTTCTTT.

Remarks on this clonotype: This CDR3 fails to terminate in the conserved phenylalanine or tryptophan, so it likely reflects a read error. The V call is TRBV4-1, the J call TRBJ1-5; 9 bases fit TRBD1. Germline lookup yields CDR1 MGHRA and CDR2 YSYEKL. The length of the CDR3 is 15 residues. The CDR3 DNA sequence: TGCGCCAGCACCCAACAAGACAGGGGGAATCAGCCCCAGCATTCT. This gives the protein CASTQQDRGNQPQHS.